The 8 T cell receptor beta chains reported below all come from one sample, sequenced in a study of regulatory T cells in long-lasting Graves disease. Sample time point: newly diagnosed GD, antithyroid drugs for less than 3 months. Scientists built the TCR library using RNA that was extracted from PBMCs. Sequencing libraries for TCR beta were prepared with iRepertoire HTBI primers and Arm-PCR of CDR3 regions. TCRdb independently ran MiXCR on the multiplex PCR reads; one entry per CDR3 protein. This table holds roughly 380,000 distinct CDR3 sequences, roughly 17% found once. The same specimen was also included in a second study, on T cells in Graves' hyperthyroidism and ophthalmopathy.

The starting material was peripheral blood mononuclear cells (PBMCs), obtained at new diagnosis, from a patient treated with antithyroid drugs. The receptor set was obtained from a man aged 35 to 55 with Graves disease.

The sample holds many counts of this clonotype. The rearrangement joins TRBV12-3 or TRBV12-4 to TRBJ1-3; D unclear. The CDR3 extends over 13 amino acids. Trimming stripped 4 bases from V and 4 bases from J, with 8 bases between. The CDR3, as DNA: TGTGCCAGCAGTTCTCAGTTCGGAAACACCATATATTTT. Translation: CASSSQFGNTIYF.

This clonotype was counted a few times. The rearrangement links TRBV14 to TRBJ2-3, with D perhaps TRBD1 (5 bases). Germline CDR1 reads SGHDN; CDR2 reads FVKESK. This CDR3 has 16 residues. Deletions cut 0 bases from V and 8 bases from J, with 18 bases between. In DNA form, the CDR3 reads TGTGCCAGCAGCCAAGATCGGTGGATGGGGCTGGTTACGCAGTATTTT. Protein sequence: CASSQDRWMGLVTQYF.

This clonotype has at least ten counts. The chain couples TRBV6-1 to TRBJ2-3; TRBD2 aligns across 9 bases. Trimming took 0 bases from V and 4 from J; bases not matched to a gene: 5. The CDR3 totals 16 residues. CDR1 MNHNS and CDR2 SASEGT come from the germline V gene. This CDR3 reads CASSEASGGGADTQYF. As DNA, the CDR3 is TGTGCCAGCAGTGAAGCGTCTGGCGGGGGGGCAGATACGCAGTATTTT.

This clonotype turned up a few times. The CDR3 here is CASSQVGQQETQYF. CDR3 coding DNA: TGTGCCAGCAGCCAAGTGGGACAGCAAGAGACCCAGTACTTC. The V and J genes are TRBV14 and TRBJ2-5, with TRBD1 matching over 7 bases. From germline, CDR1 is SGHDN and CDR2 FVKESK. There are 14 residues in the CDR3. The J segment lost 2 bases and the V segment lost 1 base, leaving 1 base of the junction unmatched. The full variable domain, completed using reference TRBV14 and TRBJ2-5, is EAGVTQFPSHSVIEKGQTVTLRCDPISGHDNLYWYRRVMGKEIKFLLHFVKESKQDESGMPNNRFLAERTGGTYSTLKVQPAELEDSGVYFCASSQVGQQETQYFGPGTRLLVL.

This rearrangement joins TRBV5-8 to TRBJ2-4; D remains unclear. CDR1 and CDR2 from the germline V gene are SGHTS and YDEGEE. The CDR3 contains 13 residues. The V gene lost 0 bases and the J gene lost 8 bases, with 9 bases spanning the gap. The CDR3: CASSLGPWDIQYF. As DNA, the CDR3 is TGTGCCAGCAGCTTGGGTCCCTGGGACATTCAGTACTTC.

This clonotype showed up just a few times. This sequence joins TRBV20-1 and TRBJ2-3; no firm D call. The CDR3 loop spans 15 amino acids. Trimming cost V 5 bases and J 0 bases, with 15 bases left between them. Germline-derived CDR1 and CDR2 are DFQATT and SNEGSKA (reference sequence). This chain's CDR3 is CSARTYARSTDTQYF. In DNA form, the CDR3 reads TGCAGTGCTCGGACCTACGCTCGGAGCACAGATACGCAGTATTTT.

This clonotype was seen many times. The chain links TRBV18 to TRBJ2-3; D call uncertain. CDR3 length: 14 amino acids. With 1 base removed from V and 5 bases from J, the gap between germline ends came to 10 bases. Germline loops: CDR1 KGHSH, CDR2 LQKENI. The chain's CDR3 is CASSPQGIGDTQYF. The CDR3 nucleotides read TGTGCCAGCTCACCACAGGGTATTGGAGATACGCAGTATTTT.

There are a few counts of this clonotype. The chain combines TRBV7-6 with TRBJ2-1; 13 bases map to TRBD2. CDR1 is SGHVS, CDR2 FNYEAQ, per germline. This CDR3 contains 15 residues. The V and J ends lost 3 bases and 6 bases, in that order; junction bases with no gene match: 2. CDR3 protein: CASSLGLAGSNEQFF. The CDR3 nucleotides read TGTGCCAGCAGCTTGGGACTAGCGGGGTCCAATGAGCAGTTCTTC.